The 23 T cell receptor beta chains below all came from one sample that was sequenced in a study of CD8+ T cells in alopecia areata. RNA extraction and reverse transcription yielded cDNA as sequencing template. The data were produced by immunoSEQ multiplex PCR, yet TCRdb's version contains in-frame clones alone and is incomplete. The sample records roughly 59,000 clones, more than 40% being singletons. The sample in question was CD8+ T cells sorted from blood, obtained at week 0. All receptors derive from a human donor with alopecia areata.

V usage is TRBV2 and J usage is TRBJ1-5; no definite D call. Germline V gene sequence: CDR1 SNHLY, CDR2 FYNNEI. V was pared by 2 bases and J by 1 base, with 3 bases between. The length of the CDR3 is 13 residues. In DNA form, the CDR3 reads TGTGCCAGCAGTGAATACAGCAATCAGCCCCAGCATTTT. It specifies CASSEYSNQPQHF.

The chain recombines TRBV29-1 with TRBJ2-7; tentatively, D is TRBD2 (6 bases). Trimming removed 3 bases at V and 0 bases at J, with 12 bases between. The CDR3 loop spans 14 amino acids. CDR1 is SQVTM, CDR2 ANQGSEA, per germline. DNA of the CDR3: TGCAGCGTTGAGGGAGGCCCGAGCTCCTACGAGCAGTACTTC. Protein: CSVEGGPSSYEQYF.

This clone was seen a few times. The chain has TRBV30 and TRBJ1-5; no firm D call. The germline CDR1 and CDR2 sequences are GTSNPN and SVGIG (reference sequence). This CDR3 has 12 amino acids. The ends were cut back, 3 bases at V and 7 bases at J, with 10 bases in the middle. In nucleotides, the CDR3 is TGTGCCTGGAGCGAGGGCAGGCAGCCCCAGCATTTT. Encoded protein: CAWSEGRQPQHF.

The chain carries TRBV6-5 and TRBJ1-2; 7 bases are shared with TRBD1. CDR1 and CDR2 from the germline V gene are MNHEY and SVGAGI. The CDR3 runs 15 residues. The junction had 7 bases not matched to a gene; V was cut back by 0 bases and J by 6 bases. DNA of the CDR3: TGTGCCAGCAGTTACTCTTACAAGGGGGCGGATGGCTACACCTTC. It specifies CASSYSYKGADGYTF.

This clone showed up just a few times. The rearrangement uses TRBV29-1 and TRBJ2-1; D could derive from TRBD1 or TRBD2 (5 bases each). The CDR3 loop spans 10 amino acids. V lost 4 bases to trimming and J lost 11 bases, with 9 bases between them. Per germline, CDR1 SQVTM and CDR2 ANQGSEA. The CDR3 bases are TGCAGCGTTGTCCGGGACCAGCAGTTCTTC. Protein product: CSVVRDQQFF.

This sequence joins TRBV2 and TRBJ2-7; D not certain. Germline loops: CDR1 SNHLY, CDR2 FYNNEI. V lost 4 bases, J lost 2 bases, and 12 bases lay in between. This CDR3 has 14 amino acids. The CDR3 DNA reads TGTGCCAGCAGTGCCGACGACACTCCCTACGAGCAGTACTTC. It specifies CASSADDTPYEQYF.

The table lists this clone with a few counts. The genes are TRBV29-1 and TRBJ2-7; D may match TRBD1 or TRBD2 (5 bases each). V lost 5 bases and J lost 0, with 14 bases in between. The CDR3 is 14 residues long. Germline values: CDR1 SQVTM, CDR2 ANQGSEA. CDR3 DNA sequence: TGCAGCGTTTTAGGGACCAGGAGCTCCTACGAGCAGTACTTC. Its protein is CSVLGTRSSYEQYF.

This clone was seen only a few times. V gene TRBV7-9 combines with J gene TRBJ1-4; D is uncertain. The germline gives CDR1 SEHNR, CDR2 FQNEAQ (reference sequence). The ends were cut back, 4 bases at V and 2 bases at J, with 14 bases in the middle. The CDR3 runs to 16 residues. The DNA for the CDR3 is TGTGCCAGCAGCTCTACGGAGACGGGGACTAATGAAAAACTGTTTTTT. Protein: CASSSTETGTNEKLFF. Supplemented by reference TRBV7-9 and TRBJ1-4, the full variable domain reads DTGVSQNPRHKITKRGQNVTFRCDPISEHNRLYWYRQTLGQGPEFLTYFQNEAQLEKSRLLSDRFSAERPKGSFSTLEIQRTEQGDSAMYLCASSSTETGTNEKLFFGSGTQLSVL.

A few counts support this clone. This chain joins TRBV4-1 and TRBJ2-1; possible D gene TRBD1, 5 bases. Trimming shortened V by 0 bases and J by 4 bases, and 13 bases separated the two germline ends. Germline-derived CDR1 and CDR2 are MGHRA and YSYEKL. The CDR3 spans 16 residues. The CDR3 region has the DNA TGCGCCAGCAGCCAAGATACAGGCTTATGGTACAATGAGCAGTTCTTC. It specifies CASSQDTGLWYNEQFF.

The genes are TRBV25-1 and TRBJ2-5; unclear D gene. This CDR3 is 16 amino acids long. V lost 1 base to trimming and J lost 9 bases, with 21 bases between them. CDR1 MGHDK and CDR2 SYGVNS come from the germline V gene. The CDR3 spells CASSEFGLAGIEAQYF. The CDR3 DNA sequence: TGTGCCAGCAGTGAATTCGGTCTGGCCGGAATCGAGGCCCAGTACTTC.

This chain connects TRBV2 to TRBJ2-7; 10 nucleotides agree with TRBD2. Germline CDR1 reads SNHLY; CDR2 reads FYNNEI. CDR3 length equals 15 residues. Losses at the gene ends were 6 bases for V and 6 bases for J; bases not matched to a gene: 11. The CDR3 DNA is TGTGCCAGCAGAGCTAGCGGGAGTTTGGTGCTCGAGCAGTACTTC. Translation: CASRASGSLVLEQYF.

The chain joins TRBV25-1 to TRBJ2-7; perhaps TRBD2 as D (5 bases). This CDR3 contains 13 residues. V was clipped by 2 bases and J by 5 bases, with 10 bases between them. CDR1 and CDR2 from the germline V gene are MGHDK and SYGVNS. CDR3 bases: TGTGCCAGCAGTGAACGGGGTCTACACGAGCAGTACTTC. Its protein product is CASSERGLHEQYF.

This clone has just a few counts. V gene TRBV29-1 combines with J gene TRBJ2-1; 8 bases align to TRBD2. The V segment lost 4 bases and the J segment 4 bases; nucleotides outside the gene matches: 3. CDR1 and CDR2 (germline): SQVTM, ANQGSEA. The CDR3 is 13 amino acids. The CDR3 DNA sequence: TGCAGCGTTGGACTAGCGTTTTACAATGAGCAGTTCTTC. Protein: CSVGLAFYNEQFF.

The chain combines TRBV7-9 with TRBJ2-7, with 8 bases aligning to TRBD2. This CDR3 is 12 amino acids long. J was trimmed by 3 bases and V by 7 bases; bases with no gene match: 2. Germline loops: CDR1 SEHNR, CDR2 FQNEAQ (reference sequence). The CDR3 sequence is CASIGTSYEQYF. The CDR3, as DNA: TGTGCCAGCATTGGGACTAGCTACGAGCAGTACTTC.

V and J are TRBV27 and TRBJ2-1; 12 bases fit TRBD2. CDR3 length: 12 amino acids. In germline, CDR1 is MNHEY, CDR2 SMNVEV (reference sequence). Trimming at V came to 9 bases and at J to 9 bases, leaving 3 bases not matched to a gene. The CDR3 spells CASRTSGIEQFF. For the CDR3, the DNA is TGTGCCAGTAGGACTAGCGGGATTGAGCAGTTCTTC.

This chain links TRBV6-1 with TRBJ2-7, with D hard to call. The CDR3 is 14 amino acids. Germline CDR1 and CDR2: MNHNS and SASEGT. The germline V and J ends were trimmed by 1 base and 2 bases, with 9 bases remaining between them. The CDR3 is CASSEVGSAYEQYF. CDR3 bases: TGTGCCAGCAGTGAAGTAGGATCCGCCTACGAGCAGTACTTC.

The rearrangement joins TRBV29-1 to TRBJ2-7; D may be TRBD2 (6 bases). V was clipped by 2 bases and J by 6 bases, with 8 bases between them. The CDR3 runs to 11 residues. The germline V gene encodes CDR1 SQVTM and CDR2 ANQGSEA. This CDR3 reads CSVERGLEQYF. CDR3 in DNA: TGCAGCGTTGAAAGGGGACTCGAGCAGTACTTC.

This chain joins TRBV27 and TRBJ2-7, with 8 bases that match TRBD2. This CDR3 is 15 amino acids long. Trimming took 5 bases from V and 4 from J; bases not matched to a gene: 10. The V gene's germline CDR1 is MNHEY and CDR2 SMNVEV (reference sequence). CDR3 residues: CASSQRGGTNYEQYF. The DNA for the CDR3 is TGTGCCAGCAGTCAGCGCGGGGGGACCAATTACGAGCAGTACTTC.

This clone was detected only a few times. The chain carries TRBV6-5 and TRBJ2-5; 10 nucleotides match TRBD1. The CDR3 contains 13 residues. CDR1 and CDR2 (germline): MNHEY, SVGAGI. Trimming took 11 bases from V and 2 from J; bases not matched to a gene: 5. The chain's CDR3 is CAVGQGDQETQYF. DNA for the CDR3: TGTGCCGTCGGACAGGGGGATCAAGAGACCCAGTACTTC.

The CDR3 loop reads CASTEGIAGGEQYF. Written as DNA, the CDR3 is TGTGCCAGCACCGAGGGGATAGCGGGAGGCGAGCAGTACTTC. This chain joins TRBV25-1 and TRBJ2-7; 10 nucleotides align to TRBD2. V shed 7 bases and J 6 bases; nucleotides not matched to a gene: 9. The CDR3 has 14 residues. Germline loops: CDR1 MGHDK, CDR2 SYGVNS.

V gene TRBV4-3 combines with J gene TRBJ2-2; tentatively, D is TRBD2 (6 bases). There are 16 residues in the CDR3. Germline CDR1 is LGHNA and CDR2 is YSLEER. The germline V and J ends were trimmed by 3 bases and 2 bases, with 13 bases remaining between them. The CDR3 DNA follows: TGCGCCAGCAGCCACTCTAACGCGGGAAACACCGGGGAGCTGTTTTTT. It translates to CASSHSNAGNTGELFF.

CDR3 in DNA: TGCAGCGTTGAGGACAGGGATAACACAGATACGCAGTATTTT. Translating gives CSVEDRDNTDTQYF. This sequence joins TRBV29-1 and TRBJ2-3; 8 bases fit TRBD1. Germline-derived CDR1 and CDR2 are SQVTM and ANQGSEA. The CDR3 spans 14 residues. The ends lost 3 bases at V and 2 bases at J; junction bases unmatched: 4.

The chain has TRBV14 and TRBJ2-1; maybe TRBD2 (6 bases). Germline assignment: CDR1 SGHDN and CDR2 FVKESK. This CDR3 comprises 15 residues. The V end lost 2 bases, the J end lost 0 bases, and 8 bases lay between the germline ends. CDR3 sequence reads: CASSQRESSYNEQFF. The CDR3 DNA follows: TGTGCCAGCAGCCAACGGGAGAGCTCCTACAATGAGCAGTTCTTC.